This T cell receptor beta chain was found in a study of T cells in Graves' hyperthyroidism and ophthalmopathy. On the study more broadly: The authors collected peripheral blood at initial diagnosis, before any treatment.

Authors of the study amplified TCR beta CDR3 regions from RNA transcripts. The HTBI primer set was used in a first-round RT-PCR of the TCR CDR3. One entry per CDR3 protein, called by TCRdb with MiXCR from the multiplex PCR reads. The table lists hundreds of thousands of distinct CDR3 sequences, about 16% of them singletons. Trimming stripped 5 bases from V and 3 bases from J, with 13 bases between. Germline CDR1 and CDR2: LGHDT and YNNKEL (reference sequence). The CDR3 sequence is 15 residues long. This clonotype has ten or more counts. The chain recombines TRBV3-1 with TRBJ2-2; D is unclear. The sequenced sample consisted of blood. The clonotype was recovered from a woman aged 55 to 70 with Graves' ophthalmopathy. The CDR3 sequence: CASSVAETDTGELFF. The CDR3 region has the DNA TGTGCCAGCAGCGTAGCCGAGACTGACACCGGGGAGCTGTTTTTT.